These 20 T cell receptor beta chains originate from one sample sequenced in a study of cytomegalovirus exposure and HLA in healthy donors. The PCR had 60 Vbeta and 13 Jbeta primers. Some clones are missing from TCRdb's copy, which holds only in-frame ones; the method was immunoSEQ multiplex PCR. The repertoire consists of roughly 290,000 clones, with roughly 90% occurring once and the leading ten covering 2% to 3%. The sequenced sample consisted of PBMCs. Receptors originate from a woman aged 18 to 35 in good health and CMV-seronegative.

This clone was recorded only once. This sequence joins TRBV5-5 and TRBJ2-5, with D hard to call. V lost 0 bases and J 2 bases, leaving 11 bases between the germline ends. Germline V lookup: CDR1 SGHKS, CDR2 YYEKEE (reference sequence). This CDR3 comprises 15 residues. The CDR3 loop is CASSLVRGVQETQYF. CDR3 sequence (DNA): TGTGCCAGCAGCTTGGTACGCGGCGTACAAGAGACCCAGTACTTC.

This chain uses TRBV7-2 with TRBJ1-1; D possibly corresponds to TRBD1 (6 bases). Trimming pared 1 base from V and 0 bases from J, leaving 12 bases between. CDR1 and CDR2 from the germline V gene are SGHTA and FQGNSA. The CDR3 has 16 amino acids. The CDR3 DNA reads as TGTGCCAGCAGCTTAGTTGGGGGCCCCTTGAACACTGAAGCTTTCTTT. It yields the protein CASSLVGGPLNTEAFF.

CDR3 coding DNA: TGTGCCAGTAGTATCTCTACAGAGAACTCCTATGGCTACACCTTC. It specifies CASSISTENSYGYTF. J is TRBJ1-2 and V is TRBV19; D gene ambiguous. Trimming cost V 3 bases and J 4 bases, with 15 bases left between them. The CDR3 is 15 residues long. Germline loops: CDR1 LNHDA, CDR2 SQIVND (reference sequence).

The chain carries TRBV7-3 and TRBJ2-2; D uncertain. V was shortened by 4 bases and J by 0 bases, with 3 bases between the two germline ends. The germline gives CDR1 SGHTA, CDR2 FQGTGA. The CDR3 spans 13 residues. The CDR3 reads CASSSSNTGELFF. The CDR3 coding sequence is TGTGCCAGCAGCTCCTCGAACACCGGGGAGCTGTTTTTT.

The chain couples TRBV9 to TRBJ2-5; D is perhaps TRBD2 (5 bases). The CDR3 covers 14 residues. Deletions cut 3 bases from V and 3 bases from J, with 12 bases between. Germline V CDR1 and CDR2: SGDLS, YYNGEE. In DNA, the CDR3 is TGTGCCAGCAGCGAAGAGGGTCAAAAAGAGACCCAGTACTTC. Translation: CASSEEGQKETQYF.

This chain connects TRBV29-1 to TRBJ1-5; D is possibly TRBD1 (6 bases). The CDR3 is made up of 16 amino acids. Trimming left V 6 bases short and J 3 bases short, with 21 bases between. Looked up from germline, CDR1 is SQVTM and CDR2 is ANQGSEA. The CDR3 loop reads CSVGGGGGTFNQPQHF. CDR3 nucleotides: TGCAGCGTGGGGGGGGGCGGGGGGACCTTCAATCAGCCCCAGCATTTT.

The chain recombines TRBV10-2 with TRBJ1-4; D uncertain. CDR1 WSHSY and CDR2 SAAADI come from the germline V gene. The CDR3 loop spans 11 amino acids. The V end lost 11 bases, the J end lost 5 bases, and 9 bases lay between the germline ends. This CDR3 is CASGLNEKLFF. CDR3 DNA sequence: TGCGCCTCGGGGTTAAATGAAAAACTGTTTTTT.

For this clone: Other DNA sequences in the same sample also yield this CDR3. The chain uses TRBV2 and TRBJ2-1, with TRBD1 identical over 9 bases. The CDR3 contains 13 residues. Germline values: CDR1 SNHLY, CDR2 FYNNEI. The J segment lost 6 bases and the V segment lost 8 bases, leaving 5 bases of the junction unmatched. The CDR3 region has the DNA TGTGCCAGCTCGGGACAGGGTGGCAATGAGCAGTTCTTC. It specifies CASSGQGGNEQFF. The full variable domain, completed using reference TRBV2 and TRBJ2-1, is EPEVTQTPSHQVTQMGQEVILRCVPISNHLYFYWYRQILGQKVEFLVSFYNNEISEKSEIFDDQFSVERPDGSNFTLKIRSTKLEDSAMYFCASSGQGGNEQFFGPGTRLTVL.

The gene calls are TRBV27 and TRBJ2-7; TRBD1 aligns across 7 bases. The CDR3 has 18 residues. Germline V CDR1 and CDR2: MNHEY, SMNVEV (reference sequence). Trimming removed 0 bases from V and 0 bases from J; junction bases left unmatched: 11. For the CDR3, the DNA is TGTGCCAGCAGTTTATCGAGTCGGGGACAGTCCTTCTCCTACGAGCAGTACTTC. Translating it yields CASSLSSRGQSFSYEQYF.

The chain links TRBV2 to TRBJ1-5; 7 nucleotides match TRBD1. Germline trimming cut 6 bases from V and 3 bases from J; bases unmatched to any gene: 8. The CDR3 spans 15 residues. Looked up from germline, CDR1 is SNHLY and CDR2 is FYNNEI. The DNA of the CDR3 is TGTGCCAGCAGAAACTCGGGACAGCCCAATCAGCCCCAGCATTTT. Encoded protein: CASRNSGQPNQPQHF. Drawing the rest from reference TRBV2 and TRBJ1-5, the complete variable domain is EPEVTQTPSHQVTQMGQEVILRCVPISNHLYFYWYRQILGQKVEFLVSFYNNEISEKSEIFDDQFSVERPDGSNFTLKIRSTKLEDSAMYFCASRNSGQPNQPQHFGDGTRLSIL.

V gene TRBV4-1 combines with J gene TRBJ2-5, with D possibly TRBD1 on 5 matching bases. The DNA end favors TRBJ2-7, so the J call may be wrong. The CDR3 contains 15 residues. Germline V gives CDR1 MGHRA, CDR2 YSYEKL. CDR3 DNA: TGCGCCAGCAGCCAAGAGTTCAAAGGGGTCTACGAGCAGTACTTC. Amino acids: CASSQEFKGVYEQYF.

The rearrangement joins TRBV9 to TRBJ2-2; the match to TRBD1 covers 8 bases. The CDR3 sequence is 16 residues long. CDR1 is SGDLS, CDR2 YYNGEE, per germline. J lost 2 bases, V lost 3 bases, and 6 bases had no gene match. CDR3 sequence: CASSATGTGNTGELFF. The CDR3 coding sequence is TGTGCCAGCAGCGCCACCGGGACAGGAAACACCGGGGAGCTGTTTTTT.

The chain has TRBV10-3 and TRBJ1-2; no clear D gene. Germline V CDR1 and CDR2: ENHRY, SYGVKD. The CDR3 consists of 15 residues. V was cut by 0 bases and J by 4 bases, with 12 bases left in between. The CDR3 sequence is CAISESTGSGYGYTF. CDR3 in DNA: TGTGCCATCAGTGAGTCGACTGGGTCGGGCTATGGCTACACCTTC.

This chain's CDR3 is CASSIEDRVGYGYTF. Here the CDR3 DNA reads TGTGCCAGTAGTATAGAAGACAGGGTGGGTTATGGCTACACCTTC. The chain uses TRBV19 and TRBJ1-2; 7 bases map to TRBD1. Germline trimming cut 0 bases from V and 5 bases from J; bases unmatched to any gene: 6. The CDR3 has 15 residues. CDR1 is LNHDA, CDR2 SQIVND, per germline (reference sequence).

This clone was seen only once. The rearrangement links TRBV2 to TRBJ2-1; 8 bases match TRBD2. The V and J ends lost 6 bases and 0 bases, in that order; junction bases with no gene match: 13. Germline assignment: CDR1 SNHLY and CDR2 FYNNEI. The CDR3 runs 18 residues. The CDR3 DNA reads as TGTGCCAGCAGGGGCTTCGGTGAGCGGGGGAGCTCCTACAATGAGCAGTTCTTC. Translating it yields CASRGFGERGSSYNEQFF.

This clone occurred once. The genes are TRBV19 and TRBJ1-3; 7 nucleotides align to TRBD1. The CDR3 consists of 15 residues. J was trimmed by 4 bases and V by 6 bases; bases with no gene match: 9. Germline assignment: CDR1 LNHDA and CDR2 SQIVND (reference sequence). CDR3 sequence reads: CASSLGQQSGNTIYF. The CDR3 DNA is TGTGCCAGTAGCCTGGGACAGCAGAGCGGAAACACCATATATTTT.

In its sample, this clone was seen once. The gene calls are TRBV7-9 and TRBJ2-3, with a weak D call TRBD2 (5 bases). CDR3 length: 14 residues. V lost 5 bases to trimming and J lost 1 base, with 10 bases between them. Looked up from germline, CDR1 is SEHNR and CDR2 is FQNEAQ (reference sequence). The CDR3 sequence: CASSPDSGTDTQYF. DNA of the CDR3: TGTGCCAGCAGCCCGGACTCAGGCACAGATACGCAGTATTTT.

This clone was seen once. J is TRBJ2-3 and V is TRBV30; maybe TRBD2 (5 bases). The CDR3 has 13 amino acids. V shed 4 bases and J shed 4 bases, with 12 bases lying between them. Germline CDR1 is GTSNPN and CDR2 is SVGIG (reference sequence). This CDR3 reads CAWTLHGADTQYF. CDR3 DNA: TGTGCCTGGACCCTACACGGGGCAGATACGCAGTATTTT.

This chain links TRBV6-6 with TRBJ1-2; TRBD1 is a possible D gene (5 bases). CDR3 size: 14 residues. V was trimmed by 6 bases and J by 4 bases, leaving 15 bases between them. Germline loops: CDR1 MNHNY, CDR2 SVGAGI (reference sequence). In DNA form, the CDR3 reads TGTGCCAGCAGCTTAACTTACGACAGCTATGGCTACACCTTC. This encodes CASSLTYDSYGYTF.

The CDR3 here is CASSQAGRGVISTSSNTGELFF. CDR3 nucleotides: TGTGCCAGCAGCCAAGCGGGTCGGGGGGTGATTTCTACTTCGTCGAACACCGGGGAGCTGTTTTTT. The chain recombines TRBV4-2 with TRBJ2-2; TRBD2 matches 7 bases. CDR3 length equals 22 residues. The V and J ends lost 1 base and 0 bases, in that order; junction bases with no gene match: 20. CDR1 is LGHNA, CDR2 YNFKEQ, per germline.